Following are 30 T cell receptor beta chains from one sample sequenced in a study of shared clonotypes between healthy human individuals. Measured with immunoSEQ multiplex PCR; TCRdb has only the in-frame clones, and not every one. The sample has some 1.1 million clones; 60% to 85% are singletons. The sample consisted of memory CD4+ T cells from PBMCs. Subset: CD45RA-negative fraction. These receptors were obtained from a man aged 18 to 29 in good health. Some clones in this sample may be carry-over from other donors' samples.

The V and J genes are TRBV5-1 and TRBJ2-3; D might be TRBD1 (6 bases). The germline V and J ends were trimmed by 2 bases and 0 bases, with 10 bases remaining between them. The CDR3 length is 15 residues. The V gene's germline CDR1 is SGHRS and CDR2 YFSETQ. The CDR3 loop reads CASSLQGFSTDTQYF. CDR3 sequence (DNA): TGCGCCAGCAGCTTACAGGGTTTTAGCACAGATACGCAGTATTTT.

The J gene is TRBJ2-2, the V gene TRBV7-9; TRBD1 is a possible D gene (5 bases). The CDR3 has 15 residues. V lost 1 base, J lost 5 bases, and 11 bases lay in between. Germline V lookup: CDR1 SEHNR, CDR2 FQNEAQ (reference sequence). The CDR3 sequence: CASSLGGRETGELFF. The CDR3 DNA sequence: TGTGCCAGCAGCTTAGGGGGCCGAGAAACCGGGGAGCTGTTTTTT.

The rearrangement uses TRBV9 and TRBJ2-1; TRBD2 agrees at 7 bases. Germline CDR1 SGDLS, CDR2 YYNGEE. V lost 7 bases to trimming and J lost 7 bases; unmatched junction nucleotides: 11. CDR3 length equals 14 residues. CDR3 residues: CASEAGGSWNEQFF. CDR3 coding DNA: TGTGCCAGCGAAGCCGGGGGGAGTTGGAATGAGCAGTTCTTC.

V is TRBV11-2 and J is TRBJ2-7; TRBD2 agrees at 8 bases. V gave up 1 base and J gave up 3 bases; unmatched junction bases: 8. The V gene's germline CDR1 is SGHAT and CDR2 FQNNGV. The CDR3 totals 16 residues. The CDR3 sequence: CASSLGAGGVYYEQYF. For the CDR3, the DNA is TGTGCCAGCAGCTTAGGGGCGGGAGGAGTATACTACGAGCAGTACTTC.

The J gene is TRBJ1-2, the V gene TRBV28; 8 positions match TRBD1. The trim removed 2 bases at V and 8 bases at J, leaving 10 bases unmatched. Germline V lookup: CDR1 MDHEN, CDR2 SYDVKM. The CDR3 sequence is 15 residues long. The CDR3 here is CASSLDRRGPGGYTF. The CDR3 nucleotides are TGTGCCAGCAGTTTAGATCGCAGGGGGCCAGGGGGCTACACCTTC.

This clone was seen a single time. This sequence joins TRBV18 and TRBJ1-1; D gene uncertain. Germline-derived CDR1 and CDR2 are KGHSH and LQKENI. The V gene lost 3 bases and the J gene lost 3 bases, with 8 bases spanning the gap. The CDR3 totals 13 residues. For the CDR3, the DNA is TGTGCCAGCTCACCGAGGGAATACACTGAAGCTTTCTTT. Protein: CASSPREYTEAFF.

This clone was observed a few times. The rearrangement links TRBV4-3 to TRBJ2-6; D is undetermined. This CDR3 is 18 amino acids long. The germline V gene has CDR1 LGHNA and CDR2 YSLEER. The V end was cut by 3 bases, the J end by 0 bases, with 15 bases between. Here the CDR3 reads CASSQAKWSHSGANVLTF. CDR3 nucleotides: TGCGCCAGCAGCCAGGCTAAGTGGTCCCACTCTGGGGCCAACGTCCTGACTTTC.

This chain connects TRBV14 to TRBJ2-7; 7 positions agree with TRBD1. This CDR3 comprises 17 residues. Germline CDR1 and CDR2: SGHDN and FVKESK. The ends lost 0 bases at V and 0 bases at J; junction bases unmatched: 8. CDR3 sequence: CASSQDLNRGASYEQYF. CDR3 in DNA: TGTGCCAGCAGCCAAGATCTGAACAGGGGCGCCTCCTACGAGCAGTACTTC. Together with reference TRBV14 and TRBJ2-7, the CDR3 gives the full variable domain: EAGVTQFPSHSVIEKGQTVTLRCDPISGHDNLYWYRRVMGKEIKFLLHFVKESKQDESGMPNNRFLAERTGGTYSTLKVQPAELEDSGVYFCASSQDLNRGASYEQYFGPGTRLTVT.

CDR3 loop: CASRQGAVGQTQYF. The CDR3 DNA is TGCGCCAGCCGACAGGGGGCCGTCGGGCAGACCCAGTACTTC. V usage is TRBV5-1 and J usage is TRBJ2-5; 10 nucleotides align to TRBD1. This CDR3 has 14 amino acids. The ends lost 7 bases at V and 6 bases at J; junction bases unmatched: 9. Germline V gives CDR1 SGHRS, CDR2 YFSETQ.

The CDR3 DNA follows: TGTGCCAGCAGCACTCCCGGCTACGAGCAGTACTTC. Its protein is CASSTPGYEQYF. This chain links TRBV28 with TRBJ2-7; unclear D gene. CDR1 is MDHEN and CDR2 is SYDVKM in the germline V gene. V was pared by 6 bases and J by 3 bases, with 9 bases between. There are 12 residues in the CDR3.

The genes are TRBV9 and TRBJ2-3; unclear D gene. Trimming took off 4 bases at V and 9 bases at J, with 18 bases between the two ends. Germline CDR1 reads SGDLS; CDR2 reads YYNGEE. The CDR3 runs 14 residues. CDR3: CASSPTLPTSTQYF. CDR3 bases: TGTGCCAGCAGCCCGACCTTGCCCACATCCACGCAGTATTTT. The complete variable domain, with remaining parts taken from reference TRBV9 and TRBJ2-3, reads DSGVTQTPKHLITATGQRVTLRCSPRSGDLSVYWYQQSLDQGLQFLIQYYNGEERAKGNILERFSAQQFPDLHSELNLSSLELGDSALYFCASSPTLPTSTQYFGPGTRLTVL.

The rearrangement uses TRBV28 and TRBJ2-7, with 11 bases lining up with TRBD2. Unmatched junction bases numbered 6, after V lost 6 bases and J lost 2 bases. Germline CDR1 MDHEN, CDR2 SYDVKM. The CDR3 extends over 15 amino acids. The CDR3: CASRVGTSGTYEQYF. The CDR3 nucleotides read TGTGCCAGCAGGGTAGGGACTAGCGGAACCTACGAGCAGTACTTC.

The rearrangement joins TRBV6-6 to TRBJ2-7; TRBD2 might be the D (6 bases). Trimming removed 6 bases at V and 4 bases at J, with 19 bases between. Germline V CDR1 and CDR2: MNHNY, SVGAGI (reference sequence). This CDR3 comprises 15 residues. DNA of the CDR3: TGTGCCAGCAGGTTACCGGGGGACGGTGGATACGAGCAGTACTTC. It codes for CASRLPGDGGYEQYF.

This chain uses TRBV6-5 with TRBJ2-3; no definite D call. Germline V gene sequence: CDR1 MNHEY, CDR2 SVGAGI. The CDR3 consists of 11 residues. Trimming took off 5 bases at V and 8 bases at J, with 8 bases between the two ends. CDR3 in amino acids: CASSQLGTQYF. The CDR3 DNA reads as TGTGCCAGCAGTCAGCTAGGTACGCAGTATTTT.

This chain joins TRBV7-2 and TRBJ2-2; D not resolved. CDR1 and CDR2 (germline): SGHTA, FQGNSA. Trimming stripped 3 bases from V and 7 bases from J, with 3 bases between. The CDR3 length is 11 residues. The CDR3 protein is CASSFYGELFF. CDR3 coding DNA: TGTGCCAGCAGCTTTTACGGGGAGCTGTTTTTT.

The V call is TRBV7-3, the J call TRBJ2-2; TRBD2 matches 12 bases. Germline CDR1 and CDR2: SGHTA and FQGTGA. The J segment lost 0 bases and the V segment lost 5 bases, leaving 10 bases of the junction unmatched. CDR3 length: 19 amino acids. The CDR3 loop is CASSPRASGRDSNTGELFF. The CDR3 nucleotides are TGTGCCAGCAGCCCAAGGGCTAGCGGGAGGGACTCGAACACCGGGGAGCTGTTTTTT.

The chain combines TRBV6-5 with TRBJ1-2; D is unclear. The CDR3 is made up of 14 amino acids. V gave up 7 bases and J gave up 8 bases, with 20 bases separating them. CDR1 and CDR2 from the germline V gene are MNHEY and SVGAGI. CDR3 DNA: TGTGCCAGCAAGGGAAAAGGGTTGATTTCGGGCTACACCTTC. Encoded protein: CASKGKGLISGYTF.

In regard to this clone: A junction boundary mismatches the germline segment, possibly from a read error. The sample carries other DNA sequences with the same CDR3. The chain combines TRBV7-9 with TRBJ1-1; D uncertain. Germline CDR1 is SEHNR and CDR2 is FQNEAQ (reference sequence). CDR3 size: 14 residues. In DNA form, the CDR3 reads TGCGCCAGCAGCTTTTCCACGTCGGGCACTGAAGCTTTCTTT. Residues: CASSFSTSGTEAFF.

This rearrangement joins TRBV10-3 to TRBJ2-7; the match to TRBD2 covers 16 bases. From germline, CDR1 is ENHRY and CDR2 SYGVKD. The junction had 7 bases not matched to a gene; V was cut back by 4 bases and J by 1 base. The CDR3 has 18 residues. CDR3 protein: CAISGNPGLAGGSYEQYF. The CDR3 DNA reads as TGTGCCATCAGTGGGAACCCGGGACTAGCGGGAGGGTCCTACGAGCAGTACTTC.

A note on this clone: Other DNA sequences in the sample encode the same CDR3. V gene TRBV5-1 combines with J gene TRBJ2-7; 16 nucleotides align to TRBD2. Germline trimming cut 4 bases from V and 2 bases from J; bases unmatched to any gene: 3. The CDR3 covers 16 residues. Germline CDR1 SGHRS, CDR2 YFSETQ. The CDR3 sequence: CASSLGTSGRAYEQYF. The DNA of the CDR3 is TGCGCCAGCAGCCTAGGGACTAGCGGGAGGGCCTACGAGCAGTACTTC.

This clone appeared a few times. The genes are TRBV7-2 and TRBJ2-3, with 7 nucleotides matching TRBD2. CDR3 length: 15 residues. Looked up from germline, CDR1 is SGHTA and CDR2 is FQGNSA. The V segment lost 4 bases and the J segment 0 bases; nucleotides outside the gene matches: 4. The CDR3 DNA is TGTGCCAGCAGCTGGGCTAGCGGTAGCACAGATACGCAGTATTTT. Translated, it gives CASSWASGSTDTQYF.

The V gene is TRBV18, the J gene TRBJ1-5; perhaps TRBD1 as D (6 bases). V lost 3 bases and J 3 bases, leaving 12 bases between the germline ends. Germline loops: CDR1 KGHSH, CDR2 LQKENI. The CDR3 loop spans 15 amino acids. The CDR3 spells CASSPTGGANQPQHF. CDR3 coding DNA: TGTGCCAGCTCACCGACCGGGGGGGCCAATCAGCCCCAGCATTTT.

This chain connects TRBV5-6 to TRBJ2-4, with 8 bases that match TRBD2. CDR1 SGHDT and CDR2 YYEEEE come from the germline V gene. With 8 bases clipped from V and 7 bases from J, the junction kept 11 bases outside the gene matches. This CDR3 region has 14 residues. This CDR3 reads CASTAPGGSNIQYF. The CDR3, as DNA: TGTGCCAGTACCGCCCCGGGAGGGTCGAACATTCAGTACTTC.

The chain recombines TRBV7-2 with TRBJ2-7; D uncertain. Trimming pared 2 bases from V and 5 bases from J, leaving 4 bases between. The CDR3 covers 11 residues. Germline loops: CDR1 SGHTA, CDR2 FQGNSA. The CDR3 DNA follows: TGTGCCAGCAGCTTATACGACGAGCAGTACTTC. Amino acids: CASSLYDEQYF.

This chain connects TRBV18 to TRBJ1-5; D might be TRBD1 (6 bases). The V end was cut by 3 bases, the J end by 0 bases, with 9 bases between. The V gene's germline CDR1 is KGHSH and CDR2 LQKENI. The CDR3 sequence is 15 residues long. The CDR3 spells CASSPGTTSNQPQHF. The CDR3 DNA sequence: TGTGCCAGCTCACCTGGGACAACTAGCAATCAGCCCCAGCATTTT.

The chain combines TRBV11-2 with TRBJ2-2; D is possibly TRBD1 or TRBD2 (5 bases each). The V gene's germline CDR1 is SGHAT and CDR2 FQNNGV. V lost 3 bases and J lost 2, with 19 bases in between. CDR3 length equals 18 residues. CDR3: CASSLANSGRINTGELFF. The CDR3 region has the DNA TGTGCCAGCAGCTTGGCAAATTCGGGACGAATCAACACCGGGGAGCTGTTTTTT.

This sequence joins TRBV25-1 and TRBJ1-3, with 8 bases aligning to TRBD1. J was trimmed by 0 bases and V by 7 bases; bases with no gene match: 5. In germline, CDR1 is MGHDK, CDR2 SYGVNS. CDR3 length: 15 amino acids. CDR3 loop: CASTGQGYSGNTIYF. The CDR3 DNA is TGTGCCAGCACCGGACAGGGTTACTCTGGAAACACCATATATTTT.

Comments on this clone: A read error is possible here, since a much larger clone lies one base away. The rearrangement links TRBV7-9 to TRBJ2-3; 8 bases are a match to TRBD2. The CDR3 has 14 amino acids. Germline values: CDR1 SEHNR, CDR2 FQNEAQ (reference sequence). The junction had 8 bases not matched to a gene; V was cut back by 4 bases and J by 8 bases. The chain's CDR3 is CASSSRTSRGTQYF. The CDR3 DNA reads TGTGCCAGCAGCTCTCGGACTAGCCGAGGTACGCAGTATTTT.

The chain employs TRBV28 and TRBJ1-1; D possibly corresponds to TRBD1 (5 bases). This CDR3 has 12 amino acids. Trimming pared 8 bases from V and 8 bases from J, leaving 15 bases between. Germline assignment: CDR1 MDHEN and CDR2 SYDVKM. CDR3 residues: CASGGIKGEAFF. The CDR3, as DNA: TGTGCCAGCGGGGGTATAAAGGGCGAAGCTTTCTTT. The whole variable domain, remainder taken from reference TRBV28 and TRBJ1-1, is DVKVTQSSRYLVKRTGEKVFLECVQDMDHENMFWYRQDPGLGLRLIYFSYDVKMKEKGDIPEGYSVSREKKERFSLILESASTNQTSMYLCASGGIKGEAFFGQGTRLTVV.

The J gene is TRBJ2-3, the V gene TRBV2, with TRBD1 as a possible D gene (6 bases). This CDR3 has 13 amino acids. Trimming left V 8 bases short and J 3 bases short, with 12 bases between. Germline lookup yields CDR1 SNHLY and CDR2 FYNNEI. The CDR3 is CASLTGPTDTQYF. The CDR3 DNA reads as TGTGCCAGCCTGACAGGACCTACAGATACGCAGTATTTT.